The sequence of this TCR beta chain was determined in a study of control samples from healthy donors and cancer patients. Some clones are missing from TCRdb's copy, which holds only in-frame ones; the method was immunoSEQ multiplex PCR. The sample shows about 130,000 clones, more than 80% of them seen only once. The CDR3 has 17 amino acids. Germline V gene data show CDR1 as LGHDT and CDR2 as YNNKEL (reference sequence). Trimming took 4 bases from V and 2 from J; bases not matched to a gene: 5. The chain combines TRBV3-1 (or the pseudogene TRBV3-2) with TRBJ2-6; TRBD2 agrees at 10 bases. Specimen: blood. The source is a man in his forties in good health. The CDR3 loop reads CASSLQAGGAGANVLTF. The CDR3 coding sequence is TGTGCCAGCAGCCTCCAAGCGGGGGGGGCTGGGGCCAACGTCCTGACTTTC.